This TCR beta chain was sequenced for a study of T cell repertoires in cytomegalovirus infection. V lost 1 base to trimming and J lost 5 bases, with 10 bases between them. This CDR3 contains 14 residues. CDR1 is SGHDT and CDR2 is YYEEEE in the germline V gene. TCRdb itself ran the reads through MiXCR, one entry per CDR3 protein. The table shows about 210,000 distinct CDR3 sequences, with 5% to 8.5% occurring only once. This clonotype was counted ten times or more. The chain is built from TRBV5-6 and TRBJ1-5; D gene uncertain. Sequenced material: PBMCs. This TCR came from a human donor in good health (CMV status not recorded). Some clones in this sample may be carry-over from other donors' samples. The CDR3 coding sequence is TGTGCCAGCAGCTTGACGTCGAGCCATCAGCCCCAGCATTTT. This translates into CASSLTSSHQPQHF.